This TCR beta chain was recorded in a study of CXCR3-negative and CXCR3-positive naive CD8 T cells. Across the whole study: Each library gave roughly 1.4 +/- 0.3 million of approximately 150 million TRB reads. Overall study results and limits: With respect to TRBV-TRBJ usage, naive CXCR3-negative and CXCR3-positive cells were similar; memory differed. In both naive subsets diversity was comparably high, whereas memory CD8+ cells showed much lower diversity.

This CDR3 contains 15 residues. The germline gives CDR1 SQVTM, CDR2 ANQGSEA. Researchers reported sorting every CD8+ T cell subset in triplicate, under 350,000 cells per sort. As concerns this clonotype: The target antigen is unknown.

The libraries of TRB cDNA were prepared using 5' RACE with UMI labels. One entry per CDR3 protein, without DNA, is what TCRdb gives after re-calling the 5' RACE reads. Its listing shows 7,900 or so distinct CDR3 sequences. Material for sequencing was naive CXCR3- CD8+ T cells from blood. The subset: CD45RO-CCR7+CD27+CD95- naive CD8+ T cells lacking CXCR3 (TNR3-). The origin of this receptor is a human donor in good health. Some clones in this sample may be carry-over from other donors' samples. V gene TRBV29-1 combines with J gene TRBJ2-5; the TRBD2 assignment by TCRdb is unverifiable without DNA. The CDR3 here is CSAFAPAGVGETQYF.